The 10 T cell receptor beta chains below all came from one sample that was sequenced in a study of blood T cell repertoires in COVID-19. Measured with immunoSEQ multiplex PCR; TCRdb has only the in-frame clones, and not every one. The table has about 200,000 clones, 90% seen once. Sample: peripheral blood. These receptors came from a man in his fifties with acute or convalescent COVID-19.

The chain joins TRBV5-4 to TRBJ2-7; 7 bases fit TRBD1. V lost 4 bases and J lost 3; bases outside the gene matches: 7. The CDR3 is made up of 14 amino acids. CDR1 is SGHNT, CDR2 YYREEE, per germline (reference sequence). Here the CDR3 reads CASSTRQGIYEQYF. The DNA of the CDR3 is TGTGCCAGCAGCACAAGACAGGGAATCTACGAGCAGTACTTC.

The chain has TRBV7-2 and TRBJ2-7; TRBD2 is a possible D gene (5 bases). Germline V lookup: CDR1 SGHTA, CDR2 FQGNSA. Trimming took 0 bases from V and 6 from J, leaving 9 bases between them. The CDR3 extends over 13 amino acids. The CDR3 sequence is CASSLAGSAEQYV. Here the CDR3 DNA reads TGTGCCAGCAGCTTAGCTGGTAGCGCCGAGCAGTACGTC.

This chain connects TRBV28 to TRBJ2-6, with 7 bases fitting TRBD1. The CDR3 is 15 amino acids. Per germline, CDR1 MDHEN and CDR2 SYDVKM. With V trimmed by 6 bases and J by 2 bases, 4 bases remained unmatched. This chain's CDR3 is CASSETGAGANVLTF. DNA for the CDR3: TGTGCCAGCAGCGAAACAGGGGCTGGGGCCAACGTCCTGACTTTC.

This chain joins TRBV9 and TRBJ2-1, with 8 bases lining up with TRBD1. V lost 4 bases and J lost 4; bases outside the gene matches: 10. CDR3 length: 16 amino acids. The germline CDR1 and CDR2 sequences are SGDLS and YYNGEE. CDR3 in DNA: TGTGCCAGCAGCCCAAGGTGGACAGGGACGTACAATGAGCAGTTCTTC. Translation gives CASSPRWTGTYNEQFF.

This chain links TRBV27 with TRBJ2-7; D remains ambiguous. Germline values: CDR1 MNHEY, CDR2 SMNVEV (reference sequence). The CDR3 contains 13 residues. V was pared by 2 bases and J by 5 bases, with 10 bases between. Here the CDR3 DNA reads TGTGCCAGCAGTTTAACCTTAGCCCACGAGCAGTACTTC. It yields the protein CASSLTLAHEQYF.

This chain joins TRBV6-1 and TRBJ2-1; D is possibly TRBD1 (5 bases). CDR1 is MNHNS, CDR2 SASEGT, per germline. This CDR3 is 15 amino acids long. Trimming left V 2 bases short and J 4 bases short, with 12 bases between. CDR3 region: CASSESQGNYNEQFF. In DNA form, the CDR3 reads TGTGCCAGCAGTGAAAGTCAGGGTAATTACAATGAGCAGTTCTTC.

The V and J genes are TRBV7-9 and TRBJ1-4; 10 positions match TRBD1. The CDR3 sequence is 18 residues long. V lost 1 base and J lost 5; bases outside the gene matches: 10. CDR1 is SEHNR and CDR2 is FQNEAQ in the germline V gene (reference sequence). The CDR3 here is CASSLGNRPGQGNEKLFF. CDR3 bases: TGTGCCAGCAGCTTAGGGAATAGGCCGGGACAGGGGAATGAAAAACTGTTTTTT.

The V and J genes are TRBV18 and TRBJ1-1; the D gene is possibly TRBD1 (6 bases). Trimming took off 1 base at V and 2 bases at J, with 11 bases between the two ends. Per germline, CDR1 KGHSH and CDR2 LQKENI. The CDR3 runs to 15 residues. The CDR3 sequence is CASSPLLGQNTEAFF. The CDR3 coding sequence is TGTGCCAGCTCACCACTATTGGGACAAAACACTGAAGCTTTCTTT.

V is TRBV18 and J is TRBJ2-7; 8 bases are a match to TRBD2. CDR3 size: 16 residues. Losses at the gene ends were 3 bases for V and 4 bases for J; bases not matched to a gene: 11. Germline CDR1 KGHSH, CDR2 LQKENI. CDR3 DNA sequence: TGTGCCAGCTCACCTCGTCTCCTACTAGCGGAGTACGAGCAGTACTTC. It yields the protein CASSPRLLLAEYEQYF.

This chain links TRBV25-1 with TRBJ1-4; 7 nucleotides match TRBD1. The ends lost 7 bases at V and 8 bases at J; junction bases unmatched: 16. Germline-derived CDR1 and CDR2 are MGHDK and SYGVNS. The length of the CDR3 is 16 residues. The DNA of the CDR3 is TGTGCCAGCACCCCTGTGGCACAGGGGCCGGGGGAAAAACTGTTTTTT. Translated, it gives CASTPVAQGPGEKLFF.